Listed below are T cell receptor beta chains from one sample, sequenced in a study of T-cell reconstitution after alpha-beta-depleted transplantation in children. TCRdb reanalysed the PCR reads using MiXCR and keeps one entry per CDR3 protein. The sample holds roughly 500,000 distinct CDR3 sequences, approximately 12% seen once. The sample consisted of PBMCs from the stem cell graft donor, taken from the stem cell graft. The receptors here all came from a human donor who donated a stem cell graft to a child with combined immunodeficiency. Each CDR3 is given with its conserved first and last residue. The order of the fields is V gene, J gene, clone size, D gene, CDR3 DNA, CDR3 protein. The D gene is left open where the match is weak. For some rows the clone size is stated as once, few or many, or as a class when expanded; others skip it.

>TRBV12-3/TRBV12-4|TRBJ1-1|few|NA
TGTGCCAGCAGTTTAGGTGCGGGGAGGAACACTGAAGCTTTCTTT
CASSLGAGRNTEAFF
>TRBV29-1|TRBJ2-5|many|NA
TGCAGCTCCTCGGGGGGCACAGTGGGAGAGACCCAGTACTTC
CSSSGGTVGETQYF
>TRBV2|TRBJ2-7|many|TRBD1
TGTGCCAGCGGGAGCATCGGGACAGGGGGCGAGCAGTACTTC
CASGSIGTGGEQYF
>TRBV20-1|TRBJ2-1|few|TRBD2
TGCAGTGCTAGAGATAGAACTAGCGGCCTGTGGTTCTTC
CSARDRTSGLWFF
>TRBV20-1|TRBJ2-1|many|NA
TGCAGTGCTAGAAAACAGCTTAGAGGAGGTGAGCAGTTCTTC
CSARKQLRGGEQFF
>TRBV12-3/TRBV12-4|TRBJ2-1|NA|NA
TGTGCCAGCAGTTTAGGGCATAGGGCGTACAATGAGCAGTTCTTC
CASSLGHRAYNEQFF
>TRBV20-1|TRBJ2-2|NA|NA
TGCAGTGCCTCGGAGTACACCGGGGAGCTGTTTTTT
CSASEYTGELFF
>TRBV4-3|TRBJ2-2|NA|TRBD2
TGCGCCAGCAGCCCGGTTAGCGGGGAACGAACATTGTCCACCGGGGAGCTGTTTTTT
CASSPVSGERTLSTGELFF
>TRBV6-2/TRBV6-3|TRBJ2-2|many|NA
TGTGCCAGCAGTGATAGGCAGAGTCCATCCGGGGAGCTGTTTTTT
CASSDRQSPSGELFF
>TRBV30|TRBJ2-7|once|TRBD2
TGTGCCTCCGTCCCCTTTCCGGGACTAGCGGGAGGCGAGCAGTACTTC
CASVPFPGLAGGEQYF
>TRBV3-1|TRBJ2-5|NA|NA
TGTGCCAGCAGCATCCGGGAGACCCAGTACTTC
CASSIRETQYF
>TRBV2|TRBJ2-2|few|NA
TGTGCCAGCAGTGAAGCGATGGCGGGCACCGGGGAGCTGTTTTTT
CASSEAMAGTGELFF
>TRBV6-5|TRBJ1-5|NA|TRBD1
TGTGCCAGCAGTTACGGGCCGGGACAGGGGCAGCCCCAGCATTTT
CASSYGPGQGQPQHF
>TRBV10-3|TRBJ2-3|many|TRBD2
TGTGCCATCAACCCTAGCGGGGCCATGGCAGATACGCAGTATTTT
CAINPSGAMADTQYF
>TRBV30|TRBJ2-7|few|TRBD2
TGTGCCTGGAGTGGAGCGGGAGGACGCGAGCAGTACTTC
CAWSGAGGREQYF
>TRBV5-1|TRBJ2-7|NA|NA
TGCGCCAGCAGCTTAGGTTCGGGGACGGAAACCTACGAGCAGTACTTC
CASSLGSGTETYEQYF
>TRBV7-9|TRBJ1-1|many|NA
TGTGCCAGCAGCTTATATTCGAACACTGAAGCTTTCTTT
CASSLYSNTEAFF
>TRBV6-1|TRBJ2-1|few|TRBD1
TGTGCCAGCAGCCAACCGGGACAGGGAAAGAATGAGCAGTTCTTC
CASSQPGQGKNEQFF
>TRBV20-1|TRBJ2-1|NA|TRBD2
TGCAGTGCTAGTGGCGGGAGGGCATACAATGAGCAGTTCTTC
CSASGGRAYNEQFF
>TRBV10-3|TRBJ2-6|medium-sized|NA
TGTGCCATCAGTGAGTCGGGGGCCTCTGGGGCCAACGTCCTGACTTTC
CAISESGASGANVLTF
>TRBV6-1|TRBJ2-2|many|NA
TGTGCCAGCATAAGCCTGGCAGGGGGGACCGGGGAGCTGTTTTTT
CASISLAGGTGELFF
>TRBV3-1|TRBJ2-1|NA|TRBD2
TGTGCCAGCAGCCAAGTTCGAGCTAGCGGGAACAATGAGCAGTTCTTC
CASSQVRASGNNEQFF
>TRBV29-1|TRBJ2-3|NA|TRBD2
TGCAGCGTTGAAGGACCGGAGGGACTAGCGGGAGTGGGTGGAGATACGCAGTATTTT
CSVEGPEGLAGVGGDTQYF
>TRBV27|TRBJ2-1|few|TRBD2
TGTGCCAGCAAGATGCGGGGGGTCAACAATGAGCAGTTCTTC
CASKMRGVNNEQFF
>TRBV30|TRBJ1-6|few|TRBD1
TGTGCCTGGAGTGGGGACAGGGGTTCACCCCTCCACTTT
CAWSGDRGSPLHF
>TRBV12-3/TRBV12-4|TRBJ1-5|NA|NA
TGTGCCAGCAGTTTTGGCCCCGGGAGCAATCAGCCCCAGCATTTT
CASSFGPGSNQPQHF
>TRBV7-9|TRBJ2-3|many|NA
TGTGCCAGCAGCCCTACGGGTAGCTCAGATACGCAGTATTTT
CASSPTGSSDTQYF
>TRBV20-1|TRBJ2-1|NA|TRBD2
TGCAGTGCCTTAGCGGGAGGGTCCTACAATGAGCAGTTCTTC
CSALAGGSYNEQFF
>TRBV10-1|TRBJ2-7|NA|NA
TGCGCCAGCAGTGAAACGACAGAAGGCTACGAGCAGTACTTC
CASSETTEGYEQYF
>TRBV4-3|TRBJ2-7|few|NA
TGCGCCAGCAGCCAAGTGGTGTCAGGCTCTGGCGAGCAGTACTTC
CASSQVVSGSGEQYF
>TRBV20-1|TRBJ2-5|many|TRBD2
TGCAGTGCTAGAGTCATAGCGGGAGCAGAGACCCAGTACTTC
CSARVIAGAETQYF
>TRBV29-1|TRBJ2-7|many|NA
TGCAGCGTTGGGTTTCGGACAGGGAGGGACGAGCAGTACTTC
CSVGFRTGRDEQYF
>TRBV20-1|TRBJ2-1|few|NA
TGCAGTGCGCCGGGAGTTTACTACAATGAGCAGTTCTTC
CSAPGVYYNEQFF
>TRBV9|TRBJ2-5|NA|TRBD2
TGTGCCAGCAGCGCCCAGCGGGGACTAAATGTGCAAGAGACCCAGTACTTC
CASSAQRGLNVQETQYF
>TRBV5-5|TRBJ2-1|NA|NA
TGTGCCAGCAGCTTGGGGTCGGCGGATGAGCAGTTCTTC
CASSLGSADEQFF
>TRBV29-1|TRBJ1-2|few|NA
TGCAGCGTCCTCGCCGGGACCTGGGGCTACACCTTC
CSVLAGTWGYTF
>TRBV20-1|TRBJ2-3|NA|TRBD2
TGCAGTGCTAGCCTAGCGGGGTCAGATACGCAGTATTTT
CSASLAGSDTQYF
>TRBV4-2|TRBJ2-7|many|TRBD2
TGTGCCAGCAGCCTCAGGACTAGCGGCTCCTACGAGCAGTACTTC
CASSLRTSGSYEQYF
>TRBV12-3/TRBV12-4|TRBJ2-1|NA|NA
TGTGCCAGCATCCGTCGGGGAGGGGGCTCCTACAATGAGCAGTTCTTC
CASIRRGGGSYNEQFF
>TRBV7-9|TRBJ1-2|many|NA
TGTGCCAGCAGCTTACTCGAGTATGGCTACACCTTC
CASSLLEYGYTF
>TRBV12-3/TRBV12-4|TRBJ2-1|few|NA
TGTGCCAGCAGTTCGGTTGCTGAGCAGTTCTTC
CASSSVAEQFF
>TRBV15|TRBJ2-7|few|TRBD1
TGTGCCACCAGCAGGGACAGGGTAAAAGAGCAGTACTTC
CATSRDRVKEQYF
>TRBV5-1|TRBJ2-3|few|NA
TGCGCCACCGGTGGCTCTAGCACAGATACGCAGTATTTT
CATGGSSTDTQYF
>TRBV20-1|TRBJ2-7|many|TRBD2
TGCAGTGCTAGAGATGGGACTAGCGCCTACGAGCAGTACTTC
CSARDGTSAYEQYF
>TRBV6-2/TRBV6-3|TRBJ2-7|few|TRBD2
TGTGCCAGCAGCCAACTGACTAGCGGGATATCTCGGGAGCAGTACTTC
CASSQLTSGISREQYF
>TRBV7-2|TRBJ2-7|many|TRBD1
TGTGCCAGCAGTACTGTGGGACAGGGTTACGAGCAGTACTTC
CASSTVGQGYEQYF
>TRBV6-2/TRBV6-3|TRBJ2-1|many|TRBD2
TGTGCCAGCAGTGTAGAGCGGGAGACCTACAATGAGCAGTTCTTC
CASSVERETYNEQFF
>TRBV29-1|TRBJ2-7|many|TRBD1
TGCAGCGTTGCAGTGACAGGGGGCGGTTACGAGCAGTACTTC
CSVAVTGGGYEQYF